Here is one T cell receptor (beta chain) with its context. This clone has just a few counts. The target of this receptor is not known. No clone much larger than this one lies a single base away; base qualities are absent. The sample comes from a study of beta chain features in type 1 diabetes (dated 2018 in TCRdb). A note on the overall study: Patients and healthy donors did not differ in mean age, gender distribution, total cell number or subset yield. Across all samples, around 100 million sorted cells were examined, and cell number per subset correlated strongly with RNA yield. The study compared the TCRB repertoires of sorted circulating CD4+ T cell subsets in recently diagnosed type 1 diabetes patients with those in matched healthy donors. Whereas all 30 or so donors provided naive and central memory subsets, regulatory and stem cell-like memory subsets were isolated from just 8 patients and roughly 8 healthy donors.

Study-wide conclusions, independent of this receptor: Because the HLA sub-analyses included only small numbers of individuals, any influence of HLA type on TCRB rearrangement was left unresolved. The naive, central memory and regulatory TCRB repertoires appeared to resemble one another more closely among patients than among healthy donors. Because cDNA rather than genomic DNA was sequenced, highly expressing activated cells could have been over-represented, although no difference in activation and CD3 levels was found between groups. In all four CD4+ subsets, TCRB CDR3 length was moderately but significantly shorter in type 1 diabetes patients. Patients with type 1 diabetes made fewer insertions and deleted more nucleotides at VDJ recombination sites, implying thymic rearrangement abnormalities. PCR might favor shorter templates, but patient and control samples were amplified and corrected together, so any skew would affect both groups equally.

The High Capacity cDNA Reverse Transcription Kit was used to reverse transcribe all of the isolated RNA, meaning that expressed TCRB transcripts were what got sequenced. For stem cell-like memory T cell samples, survey-depth immunoSEQ sequencing was used, averaging around 1 million total reads per sample. Sorted cells were lysed in RLT buffer, and RNA was extracted using DNase-treated RNeasy Micro or Mini kits according to cell number. To prevent cross-contamination, every cell subset was processed on its own, while patient and healthy donor samples were processed together. The immunoSEQ multiplex PCR was used to amplify TCRB sequences from cDNA, generating 87-bp fragments that spanned the CDR3 region. Sequencing of the amplicons was done on the Illumina HiSeq platform. Regarding the original processing steps: Synthetic template baselines were used to correct PCR bias computationally, reads within Hamming distance 2 were collapsed, and singletons that could not be merged were discarded. Reads were aligned against IMGT so that V, D and J genes, CDR3 length and insertions or deletions at six rearrangement sites could be assigned. Within each subset, clonotype counts were normalized to sorted cell number, after which true diversity and Gini coefficients were computed with the tcR R package. The overlap coefficient, calculated on TCRB nucleotide sequences, was used to measure repertoire sharing. Sourced from immuneACCESS, this table was stored by TCRdb with only in-frame sequences that have V and J called. A share of the clones is absent; for the studies checked, an unresolved V gene accounts for under half, and the remainder has no known explanation. V and J calls and clone size are given by that table; D and trimming were obtained from the DNA. Recorded for this sample are about 15,000 clones; 65% of them occurred a single time. The ten largest clones add up to 0.57% of the sample.

According to the germline V gene (reference sequence), CDR1 reads SEHNR and CDR2 reads FQNEAQ. The CDR3 covers 14 residues, taking in both the cysteine and the phenylalanine. The retained sequence is limited to the CDR3, 42 bases, with the frame set at the first base. V and J are trimmed by 6 bases and 5 bases, and the gene matches miss 7 bases of the junction. Each donor gave one peripheral blood draw, averaging roughly 100 mL, which was collected into heparinised tubes. A BD FACSAria II was used to sort naive, central memory, regulatory and stem cell-like memory CD4+ T cells with a panel that included CD45RO, CCR7, CD25, CD127, CD95 and CD27. Every sorted population had a purity above 98%. PBMCs were isolated right away by Lymphoprep density gradient centrifugation and were stained directly, without culture. So that batch effects would be minimized, each experiment stained and sorted samples in pairs, pairing one healthy donor with one patient.

Sequencing used stem cell memory CD4+ T cells from blood. What the cell subset or site label conveys for this sample: stem cell-like memory CD4+ T cells. The source of this sequence is a woman between 18 and 30 years old with type 1 diabetes. The chain was built from TRBV7-9 and TRBJ2-5, with 9 bases matching TRBD1. For the CDR3, the sequence is CASSEQGARETQYF. Read as DNA, the sequence is TGTGCCAGCAGTGAACAGGGGGCTCGGGAGACCCAGTACTTC.